The 25 T cell receptor beta chains below all came from one sample that was sequenced in a study of T cell responses to AZD1222 COVID-19 vaccine. Libraries were prepared by immunoSEQ multiplex PCR; TCRdb keeps only in-frame clonotypes and omits some of them. The sample lists roughly 130,000 clones, about 92% occurring once. The source material was peripheral blood, sampled on day 0 of AZD1222 vaccination. All receptors come from an adult in good health.

J is TRBJ1-1 and V is TRBV9, with 8 bases lining up with TRBD1. The CDR3 sequence is 13 residues long. In germline, CDR1 is SGDLS, CDR2 YYNGEE. J gave up 6 bases and V 3 bases, and 4 bases lay outside the gene matches. The CDR3 sequence is CASSGAGGPEAFF. The CDR3 nucleotides are TGTGCCAGCAGCGGTGCAGGGGGCCCTGAAGCTTTCTTT.

This sequence joins TRBV3-1 (or the pseudogene TRBV3-2) and TRBJ1-1; D unresolved. Germline V gene data show CDR1 as LGHDT and CDR2 as YNNKEL (reference sequence). V gave up 4 bases and J gave up 1 base, with 7 bases separating them. The CDR3 extends over 13 amino acids. The CDR3 sequence is CASSLGSNTEAFF. The CDR3 DNA reads TGTGCCAGCAGCCTGGGGTCGAACACTGAAGCTTTCTTT.

The J gene is TRBJ2-3, the V gene TRBV9; D is unclear. Trimming cost V 4 bases and J 2 bases, with 5 bases left between them. This CDR3 region has 12 residues. The V gene's germline CDR1 is SGDLS and CDR2 YYNGEE. In nucleotides, the CDR3 is TGTGCCAGCAGCACCGACACAGATACGCAGTATTTT. It specifies CASSTDTDTQYF.

This rearrangement joins TRBV6-2 or TRBV6-3 to TRBJ1-1, with D possibly TRBD1 on 5 matching bases. Trimming cost V 2 bases and J 1 base, with 17 bases left between them. This CDR3 has 17 residues. Germline V CDR1 and CDR2: MNHEY, SVGEGT. CDR3 bases: TGTGCCAGCAGTTACGGGGGTTTTGGTAGGACGAACACTGAAGCTTTCTTT. It codes for CASSYGGFGRTNTEAFF.

The chain recombines TRBV7-3 with TRBJ2-3, with D perhaps being TRBD1 or TRBD2 (6 bases each). V shed 5 bases and J shed 6 bases, with 9 bases lying between them. The CDR3 totals 12 residues. Germline values: CDR1 SGHTA, CDR2 FQGTGA. CDR3 sequence (DNA): TGTGCCAGCAGCGGGGGGCCGGATACGCAGTATTTT. Protein sequence: CASSGGPDTQYF. Filled out from reference TRBV7-3 and TRBJ2-3, the complete variable domain reads GAGVSQTPSNKVTEKGKYVELRCDPISGHTALYWYRQSLGQGPEFLIYFQGTGAADDSGLPNDRFFAVRPEGSVSTLKIQRTERGDSAVYLCASSGGPDTQYFGPGTRLTVL.

The J gene is TRBJ1-6, the V gene TRBV5-6; 8 bases line up with TRBD1. In germline, CDR1 is SGHDT, CDR2 YYEEEE. This CDR3 comprises 16 residues. V lost 5 bases, J lost 10 bases, and 14 bases stayed unmatched. In DNA, the CDR3 is TGTGCCAGCAGGCGACGGAGACCGGGACAGGACTCACCCCTCCACTTT. Protein: CASRRRRPGQDSPLHF.

The CDR3 DNA is TGTGCCAGCAGCCGGCTCCGTGAGGGCCTAGGACATGGCTACACCTTC. Encoded protein: CASSRLREGLGHGYTF. V and J are TRBV3-1 (or the pseudogene TRBV3-2) and TRBJ1-2, with D unclear. The CDR3 spans 16 residues. Between the trimmed V and J ends, which lost 4 bases and 6 bases, there was a span of 21 bases. Per the germline V gene, CDR1 is LGHDT and CDR2 is YNNKEL (reference sequence).

This chain links TRBV5-6 with TRBJ2-5; possibly TRBD1 for D (5 bases). Trimming took off 6 bases at V and 0 bases at J, with 18 bases between the two ends. CDR1 SGHDT and CDR2 YYEEEE come from the germline V gene. The CDR3 spans 16 residues. CDR3 sequence (DNA): TGTGCCAGCACCCGGTTCGCAGGGCGTTACCAAGAGACCCAGTACTTC. Amino acid sequence: CASTRFAGRYQETQYF.

V is TRBV7-2 and J is TRBJ2-7, with 10 bases that match TRBD2. This CDR3 spans 18 amino acids. Germline CDR1 SGHTA, CDR2 FQGNSA. With 5 bases clipped from V and 0 bases from J, the junction kept 13 bases outside the gene matches. CDR3 protein: CASSPYSGLAASSYEQYF. The CDR3 nucleotides are TGTGCCAGCAGCCCGTACTCTGGACTAGCGGCGAGCTCCTACGAGCAGTACTTC.

The rearrangement joins TRBV12-3 or TRBV12-4 to TRBJ1-5, with D perhaps TRBD1 (6 bases). The CDR3 extends over 13 amino acids. V lost 5 bases, J lost 10 bases, and 15 bases lay in between. The CDR3 loop is CASSGQFRGPQHF. The CDR3, as DNA: TGTGCCAGCAGTGGACAGTTCAGAGGACCCCAGCATTTT.

The count of this clone is one. The V gene is TRBV5-6, the J gene TRBJ2-7; TRBD1 might be the D (5 bases). Looked up from germline, CDR1 is SGHDT and CDR2 is YYEEEE. CDR3 size: 15 residues. Trimming cost V 2 bases and J 2 bases, with 14 bases left between them. The CDR3, as DNA: TGTGCCAGCAGCTTACCTGGACACTTTACCTACGAGCAGTACTTC. It is translated as CASSLPGHFTYEQYF.

The J gene is TRBJ1-5, the V gene TRBV25-1, with a tentative D call TRBD1 (5 bases). Germline V CDR1 and CDR2: MGHDK, SYGVNS. This CDR3 comprises 15 residues. The germline V and J ends were trimmed by 4 bases and 2 bases, with 12 bases remaining between them. Here the CDR3 reads CASSGERGGNQPQHF. CDR3 nucleotides: TGTGCCAGCAGTGGTGAGCGGGGGGGCAATCAGCCCCAGCATTTT. The full variable domain, in which reference TRBV25-1 and TRBJ1-5 provide the parts outside the CDR3, is EADIYQTPRYLVIGTGKKITLECSQTMGHDKMYWYQQDPGMELHLIHYSYGVNSTEKGDLSSESTVSRIRTEHFPLTLESARPSHTSQYLCASSGERGGNQPQHFGDGTRLSIL.

The gene calls are TRBV7-2 and TRBJ2-7, with D possibly being TRBD1 or TRBD2 (6 bases each). The CDR3 loop spans 14 amino acids. Germline loops: CDR1 SGHTA, CDR2 FQGNSA. Trimming stripped 3 bases from V and 1 base from J, with 10 bases between. The CDR3 reads CASSFSGASYEQYF. CDR3 bases: TGTGCCAGCAGCTTTTCGGGGGCGTCCTACGAGCAGTACTTC. The full variable domain, completed using reference TRBV7-2 and TRBJ2-7, is GAGVSQSPSNKVTEKGKDVELRCDPISGHTALYWYRQSLGQGLEFLIYFQGNSAPDKSGLPSDRFSAERTGGSVSTLTIQRTQQEDSAVYLCASSFSGASYEQYFGPGTRLTVT.

The J gene is TRBJ1-4, the V gene TRBV7-9, with unresolved D. This CDR3 is 12 amino acids long. Trimming shortened V by 5 bases and J by 8 bases, and 9 bases separated the two germline ends. Germline V gene data show CDR1 as SEHNR and CDR2 as FQNEAQ (reference sequence). The CDR3 DNA reads TGTGCCAGCAGCGTAATCGGGGAAAAACTGTTTTTT. This translates into CASSVIGEKLFF.

The chain combines TRBV12-3 or TRBV12-4 with TRBJ1-1; D gene uncertain. V dropped 3 bases and J dropped 5 bases, with 10 bases sitting between them. CDR3 length equals 13 residues. The CDR3 sequence: CASSFFGETEAFF. The DNA for the CDR3 is TGTGCCAGCAGTTTCTTCGGAGAAACTGAAGCTTTCTTT.

The chain has TRBV7-9 and TRBJ1-4; possibly TRBD1 for D (5 bases). Germline-derived CDR1 and CDR2 are SEHNR and FQNEAQ (reference sequence). The CDR3 sequence is 12 residues long. The V and J ends lost 4 bases and 8 bases respectively, with 8 bases between them. CDR3 DNA: TGTGCCAGCAGCTACCCAGGGGAAAAACTGTTTTTT. Protein sequence: CASSYPGEKLFF.

This clone turned up a few times. The chain uses TRBV7-9 and TRBJ1-3; D gene uncertain. V was shortened by 3 bases and J by 8 bases, with 11 bases between the two germline ends. The length of the CDR3 is 13 residues. Per germline, CDR1 SEHNR and CDR2 FQNEAQ (reference sequence). The DNA for the CDR3 is TGTGCCAGCAGCTTGGACCCTCAGGACACCATATATTTT. The encoded protein is CASSLDPQDTIYF.

The sample holds one count of this clone. The V gene is TRBV10-3, the J gene TRBJ1-4, with 7 bases fitting TRBD1. Losses at the gene ends were 11 bases for V and 3 bases for J; bases not matched to a gene: 15. CDR3 length: 16 amino acids. From germline, CDR1 is ENHRY and CDR2 SYGVKD. The CDR3 DNA sequence: TGTGCCGCAGGGGGGGGAGCCCAAACTCCTAATGAAAAACTGTTTTTT. Translation: CAAGGGAQTPNEKLFF.

V and J are TRBV4-2 and TRBJ2-2; D is uncertain. The CDR3 has 17 amino acids. Trimming stripped 2 bases from V and 3 bases from J, with 16 bases between. Germline assignment: CDR1 LGHNA and CDR2 YNFKEQ. In DNA form, the CDR3 reads TGTGCCAGCAGCCAATCGTCACCGGCTAGGTACACCGGGGAGCTGTTTTTT. It is translated as CASSQSSPARYTGELFF.

The genes are TRBV9 and TRBJ2-1; tentative D call: TRBD2 (7 bases). Trimming removed 3 bases from V and 6 bases from J, with 16 bases in between. CDR3 length equals 15 residues. Germline CDR1 and CDR2: SGDLS and YYNGEE. CDR3 sequence: CASSDLMGGRNEQFF. CDR3 nucleotide sequence: TGTGCCAGCAGCGACCTTATGGGGGGGCGCAATGAGCAGTTCTTC.

This clone was detected a few times. The chain has TRBV27 and TRBJ2-7, with 8 nucleotides matching TRBD1. The CDR3 has 15 residues. In germline, CDR1 is MNHEY, CDR2 SMNVEV (reference sequence). Trimming cost V 5 bases and J 5 bases; bases outside gene matches: 11. CDR3 in DNA: TGTGCCAGCAGTGACAGACAGGGGAGGTTTAACGAGCAGTACTTC. It specifies CASSDRQGRFNEQYF.

The chain uses TRBV19 and TRBJ2-3; possible D gene TRBD2, 6 bases. This CDR3 has 15 amino acids. V lost 5 bases, J lost 6 bases, and 18 bases lay in between. Germline assignment: CDR1 LNHDA and CDR2 SQIVND (reference sequence). In nucleotides, the CDR3 is TGTGCCAGTAGTCCGGGGACTCGTAGAAGGGATACGCAGTATTTT. Protein sequence: CASSPGTRRRDTQYF.

The rearrangement joins TRBV10-3 to TRBJ1-1; TRBD1 is a possible D gene (5 bases). The CDR3 spans 12 residues. V shed 8 bases and J shed 5 bases, with 12 bases lying between them. Germline-derived CDR1 and CDR2 are ENHRY and SYGVKD. In DNA form, the CDR3 reads TGTGCCATCGGCGGGGGGGAGACTGAAGCTTTCTTT. Translation: CAIGGGETEAFF.

This chain links TRBV5-1 with TRBJ2-3; D gene ambiguous. The CDR3 covers 14 residues. V lost 0 bases to trimming and J lost 0 bases, with 5 bases between them. The germline V gene has CDR1 SGHRS and CDR2 YFSETQ. The CDR3 here is CASSLDASTDTQYF. For the CDR3, the DNA is TGCGCCAGCAGCTTGGACGCCAGCACAGATACGCAGTATTTT.

The chain uses TRBV30 and TRBJ1-1, with TRBD1 identical over 9 bases. The length of the CDR3 is 14 residues. Per the germline V gene, CDR1 is GTSNPN and CDR2 is SVGIG (reference sequence). V gave up 4 bases and J gave up 0 bases; unmatched junction bases: 3. The CDR3 DNA reads as TGTGCCTGGAACAGGGGGCTCGTGAACACTGAAGCTTTCTTT. It yields the protein CAWNRGLVNTEAFF.